This entry describes one T cell receptor (beta chain). Its antigen is unidentified. CDR1 LNHNV and CDR2 YYDKDF come from the germline V gene (reference sequence). This CDR3 contains 17 residues. The data stem from a study of CXCR3-negative and CXCR3-positive naive CD8 T cells. Regarding the study as a whole: Memory cells showed distinct TRBV-TRBJ patterns, while the two naive subsets matched. High diversity, comparable across both naive subsets, contrasted with much lower diversity in memory CD8+ cells. Against CXCR3-negative naive cells, CXCR3-positive naive cells showed more hydrophobic TRB CDR3s.

UMI-labeled 5' RACE yielded the TRB cDNA libraries. Following a re-call of the 5' RACE reads, TCRdb has one entry per CDR3 protein and lacks DNA. The specimen's table records 130,000 or so distinct CDR3 sequences. V gene TRBV15 combines with J gene TRBJ2-2; TCRdb's D call of TRBD2 is untestable without DNA. Sequencing was carried out using naive CXCR3+ CD8+ T cells from blood. Regarding subset: CD45RO-CCR7+CD27+CD95- naive CD8+ T cells expressing CXCR3 (TNR3+). The sequence came from a human donor in good health. Some clones in this sample may be carry-over from other donors' samples. This CDR3 is CATSRGRLETNTGELFF. The full variable domain, completed using reference TRBV15 and TRBJ2-2, is DAMVIQNPRYQVTQFGKPVTLSCSQTLNHNVMYWYQQKSSQAPKLLFHYYDKDFNNEADTPDNFQSRRPNTSFCFLDIRSPGLGDTAMYLCATSRGRLETNTGELFFGEGSRLTVL.